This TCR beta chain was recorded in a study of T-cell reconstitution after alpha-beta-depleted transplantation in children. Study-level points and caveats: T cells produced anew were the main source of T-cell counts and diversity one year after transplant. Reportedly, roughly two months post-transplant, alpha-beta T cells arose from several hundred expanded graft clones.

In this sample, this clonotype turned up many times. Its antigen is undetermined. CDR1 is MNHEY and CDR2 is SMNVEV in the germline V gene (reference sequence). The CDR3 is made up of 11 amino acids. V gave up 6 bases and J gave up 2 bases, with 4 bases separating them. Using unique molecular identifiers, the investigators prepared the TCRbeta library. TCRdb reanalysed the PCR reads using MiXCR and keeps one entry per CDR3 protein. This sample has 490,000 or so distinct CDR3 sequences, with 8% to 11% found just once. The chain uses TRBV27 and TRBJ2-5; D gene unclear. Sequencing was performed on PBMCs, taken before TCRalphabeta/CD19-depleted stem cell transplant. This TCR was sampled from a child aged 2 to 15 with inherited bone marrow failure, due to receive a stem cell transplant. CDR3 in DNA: TGTGCCAGCAGGAAGCAAGAGACCCAGTACTTC. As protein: CASRKQETQYF.